The 26 T cell receptor beta chains below were found in one sample sequenced in a study of blood T cell repertoires in COVID-19. This table comes from immunoSEQ multiplex PCR, and its TCRdb copy is limited to in-frame clones, with some not included. This sample has some 320,000 clones; 89% occur once, and the top ten carry 5.2%. Sequenced input: PBMCs or T cells enriched from blood (not recorded which). Receptors originate from a man in his sixties who had recovered from COVID-19.

The chain uses TRBV9 and TRBJ2-3; 12 nucleotides line up with TRBD2. The V gene's germline CDR1 is SGDLS and CDR2 YYNGEE. J lost 6 bases, V lost 7 bases, and 9 bases had no gene match. This CDR3 spans 15 amino acids. CDR3 in amino acids: CASRWTSGNGDTQYF. The CDR3 region has the DNA TGTGCCAGCCGTTGGACTAGCGGGAACGGGGATACGCAGTATTTT.

The chain recombines TRBV19 with TRBJ2-2, with D unresolved. Trimming shortened V by 5 bases and J by 0 bases, and 19 bases separated the two germline ends. This CDR3 region has 18 residues. Germline CDR1 is LNHDA and CDR2 is SQIVND (reference sequence). The CDR3 nucleotides are TGTGCCAGTAGTCCGAAATCACGGGTTATAGCGAACACCGGGGAGCTGTTTTTT. It translates to CASSPKSRVIANTGELFF.

This chain joins TRBV11-2 and TRBJ2-6; 8 nucleotides agree with TRBD1. The CDR3 length is 19 residues. Germline V gene sequence: CDR1 SGHAT, CDR2 FQNNGV. After removal of 5 bases from V and 0 bases from J, the junction contained 12 bases not matched to a gene. The CDR3 region is CASSPWTGPPASGANVLTF. The DNA of the CDR3 is TGTGCCAGCAGCCCATGGACAGGGCCGCCGGCCTCTGGGGCCAACGTCCTGACTTTC.

V usage is TRBV18 and J usage is TRBJ1-3; D remains unclear. The CDR3 has 17 amino acids. V lost 3 bases and J lost 0, with 15 bases in between. Germline V gene lookup returns CDR1 KGHSH and CDR2 LQKENI. The CDR3 bases are TGTGCCAGCTCACCCAGACCCTGGGAGAGCTCTGGAAACACCATATATTTT. It translates to CASSPRPWESSGNTIYF. Filled out from reference TRBV18 and TRBJ1-3, the complete variable domain reads NAGVMQNPRHLVRRRGQEARLRCSPMKGHSHVYWYRQLPEEGLKFMVYLQKENIIDESGMPKERFSAEFPKEGPSILRIQQVVRGDSAAYFCASSPRPWESSGNTIYFGEGSWLTVV.

The V and J genes are TRBV6-1 and TRBJ2-1; 7 positions agree with TRBD1. The germline CDR1 and CDR2 sequences are MNHNS and SASEGT. The V and J ends lost 2 bases and 1 base, in that order; junction bases with no gene match: 5. The length of the CDR3 is 16 residues. The CDR3 here is CASSEPGTVSYNEQFF. CDR3 nucleotide sequence: TGTGCCAGCAGTGAACCCGGGACAGTTTCCTACAATGAGCAGTTCTTC.

The rearrangement links TRBV30 to TRBJ2-2, with a weak D call TRBD2 (6 bases). The CDR3 covers 16 residues. Germline CDR1 and CDR2: GTSNPN and SVGIG (reference sequence). The germline V and J ends were trimmed by 3 bases and 4 bases, with 18 bases remaining between them. The chain's CDR3 is CAWRSALGTATGELFF. CDR3 sequence (DNA): TGTGCCTGGAGGTCTGCCCTTGGGACTGCCACCGGGGAGCTGTTTTTT.

The count of this clone is one. The CDR3, as DNA: TGTGCCAGCAGCCCCGGGACAGGGGGCTTATTAAACACTGAAGCTTTCTTT. Protein product: CASSPGTGGLLNTEAFF. V and J are TRBV7-6 and TRBJ1-1, with 12 bases matching TRBD1. Germline V gives CDR1 SGHVS, CDR2 FNYEAQ. After removal of 5 bases from V and 2 bases from J, the junction contained 9 bases not matched to a gene. The CDR3 is made up of 17 amino acids.

The CDR3: CASSSGFYEQYF. The CDR3 region has the DNA TGTGCCAGCTCATCAGGCTTTTACGAGCAGTACTTC. The chain couples TRBV18 to TRBJ2-7, with unresolved D. The V end lost 5 bases, the J end lost 4 bases, and 9 bases lay between the germline ends. CDR1 is KGHSH, CDR2 LQKENI, per germline. This CDR3 is 12 amino acids long.

CDR3 loop: CAWSVLNGDSYNEQFF. As DNA, the CDR3 is TGTGCCTGGAGTGTACTAAACGGCGACTCCTACAATGAGCAGTTCTTC. This rearrangement joins TRBV30 to TRBJ2-1; D remains unclear. V was shortened by 0 bases and J by 0 bases, with 12 bases between the two germline ends. Germline CDR1 GTSNPN, CDR2 SVGIG (reference sequence). CDR3 length: 16 amino acids.

V and J are TRBV3-1 (or the pseudogene TRBV3-2) and TRBJ2-1, with TRBD2 identical over 9 bases. Per the germline V gene, CDR1 is LGHDT and CDR2 is YNNKEL (reference sequence). The CDR3 has 18 amino acids. The junction had 13 bases not matched to a gene; V was cut back by 3 bases and J by 4 bases. CDR3 in DNA: TGTGCCAGCAGCCACCCTATGCCACTAGCGGGCAAGTACAATGAGCAGTTCTTC. It encodes CASSHPMPLAGKYNEQFF.

J is TRBJ1-2 and V is TRBV7-3, with D possibly TRBD1 on 5 matching bases. Trimming left V 4 bases short and J 6 bases short, with 12 bases between. The CDR3 spans 13 residues. Per germline, CDR1 SGHTA and CDR2 FQGTGA. CDR3 sequence reads: CASSSQGGDGYTF. The CDR3 DNA follows: TGTGCCAGCAGCTCTCAGGGTGGCGATGGCTACACCTTC.

The rearrangement joins TRBV28 to TRBJ2-5, with D maybe TRBD2 (6 bases). CDR3 length equals 13 residues. CDR1 is MDHEN, CDR2 SYDVKM, per germline. V was cut by 8 bases and J by 4 bases, with 14 bases left in between. The CDR3 DNA follows: TGTGCCAGCGGACGGGCGGGGAGAGAGACCCAGTACTTC. This encodes CASGRAGRETQYF.

This chain uses TRBV28 with TRBJ1-1; D uncertain. The germline gives CDR1 MDHEN, CDR2 SYDVKM. V was trimmed by 2 bases and J by 6 bases, leaving 7 bases between them. The CDR3 has 12 amino acids. The CDR3 protein is CASSLRRAEAFF. DNA for the CDR3: TGTGCCAGCAGTTTACGGCGGGCTGAAGCTTTCTTT.

V gene TRBV11-2 combines with J gene TRBJ2-7, with 8 nucleotides matching TRBD2. V lost 3 bases and J lost 2; bases outside the gene matches: 12. Germline loops: CDR1 SGHAT, CDR2 FQNNGV. This CDR3 contains 17 residues. The CDR3 DNA sequence: TGTGCCAGCAGCTTCCAACCCAGGGGCGGGAGGACCTACGAGCAGTACTTC. This encodes CASSFQPRGGRTYEQYF.

The chain joins TRBV18 to TRBJ1-5; 8 bases line up with TRBD1. The CDR3 loop spans 15 amino acids. Germline CDR1 is KGHSH and CDR2 is LQKENI. The V gene end was trimmed by 4 bases and the J gene end by 0 bases; junction bases not matched to a gene: 2. CDR3 in amino acids: CASSRTGYSNQPQHF. For the CDR3, the DNA is TGTGCCAGCTCACGGACAGGGTATAGCAATCAGCCCCAGCATTTT.

V usage is TRBV7-2 and J usage is TRBJ2-1, with 13 bases identical to TRBD2. Germline trimming cut 6 bases from V and 6 bases from J; bases unmatched to any gene: 5. Germline V gene lookup returns CDR1 SGHTA and CDR2 FQGNSA. This CDR3 contains 15 residues. CDR3: CASSFGLAGVNEQFF. Here the CDR3 DNA reads TGTGCCAGCAGTTTTGGACTAGCGGGGGTCAATGAGCAGTTCTTC. Full variable domain (remainder filled in from reference TRBV7-2 and TRBJ2-1): GAGVSQSPSNKVTEKGKDVELRCDPISGHTALYWYRQSLGQGLEFLIYFQGNSAPDKSGLPSDRFSAERTGGSVSTLTIQRTQQEDSAVYLCASSFGLAGVNEQFFGPGTRLTVL.

This sequence joins TRBV7-3 and TRBJ2-2; maybe TRBD2 (6 bases). Trimming cost V 1 base and J 4 bases, with 10 bases left between them. This CDR3 comprises 15 residues. CDR1 SGHTA and CDR2 FQGTGA come from the germline V gene. In DNA, the CDR3 is TGTGCCAGCAGCTTAAAGAGCGGGTTCACCGGGGAGCTGTTTTTT. Residues: CASSLKSGFTGELFF.

This chain links TRBV28 with TRBJ2-7; TRBD1 aligns across 9 bases. V shed 7 bases and J 3 bases; nucleotides not matched to a gene: 7. There are 14 residues in the CDR3. CDR1 is MDHEN, CDR2 SYDVKM, per germline. The CDR3 protein is CASKTGGSYYEQYF. The CDR3 nucleotides read TGTGCCAGCAAGACAGGGGGTTCATACTACGAGCAGTACTTC.

The chain couples TRBV6-5 to TRBJ1-5; the D gene is possibly TRBD1 (6 bases). This CDR3 contains 14 residues. Trimming removed 6 bases at V and 3 bases at J, with 12 bases between. The germline CDR1 and CDR2 sequences are MNHEY and SVGAGI. DNA for the CDR3: TGTGCCAGCAGGGCCGGGACAAACAATCAGCCCCAGCATTTT. Protein product: CASRAGTNNQPQHF.

The rearrangement uses TRBV5-1 and TRBJ2-7; D possibly corresponds to TRBD2 (5 bases). The germline gives CDR1 SGHRS, CDR2 YFSETQ. The CDR3 contains 12 residues. The V end was cut by 4 bases, the J end by 3 bases, with 8 bases between. The CDR3 protein is CASSTDFYEQYF. In nucleotides, the CDR3 is TGCGCCAGCAGCACGGACTTCTACGAGCAGTACTTC.

The V and J genes are TRBV2 and TRBJ2-1; 7 nucleotides agree with TRBD2. Trimming took 4 bases from V and 5 from J; bases not matched to a gene: 5. The length of the CDR3 is 14 residues. CDR1 is SNHLY and CDR2 is FYNNEI in the germline V gene. In DNA form, the CDR3 reads TGTGCCAGCAGTGTAGCGGGCGGGGACAATGAGCAGTTCTTC. This encodes CASSVAGGDNEQFF.

This clone has just one count. The chain recombines TRBV29-1 with TRBJ2-3; D gene ambiguous. This CDR3 has 13 residues. Germline V lookup: CDR1 SQVTM, CDR2 ANQGSEA. The CDR3 DNA follows: TGCAGTACGGGTCGGGTTGGCACAGATACGCAGTATTTT. This translates into CSTGRVGTDTQYF.

The rearrangement joins TRBV5-1 to TRBJ2-6, with D unresolved. V dropped 0 bases and J dropped 0 bases, with 7 bases sitting between them. This CDR3 has 16 amino acids. Germline CDR1 reads SGHRS; CDR2 reads YFSETQ. CDR3 loop: CASSLVYSSGANVLTF. The CDR3 DNA is TGCGCCAGCAGCTTGGTATACAGCTCTGGGGCCAACGTCCTGACTTTC.

The chain recombines TRBV10-1 with TRBJ2-1; 14 bases line up with TRBD2. The germline V gene has CDR1 WNHNN and CDR2 SYGVQD (reference sequence). Trimming cost V 4 bases and J 13 bases; bases outside gene matches: 3. The length of the CDR3 is 13 residues. The CDR3: CASSAGTSGSQFF. The DNA of the CDR3 is TGCGCCAGCAGTGCCGGGACTAGCGGGAGTCAGTTCTTC.

This clone has just one count. J is TRBJ2-7 and V is TRBV4-3, with 7 bases aligning to TRBD2. The germline V gene has CDR1 LGHNA and CDR2 YSLEER. The trim removed 5 bases at V and 3 bases at J, leaving 7 bases unmatched. This CDR3 comprises 14 residues. DNA for the CDR3: TGCGCCAGCAGCTGGAGCGGGAAAGGCTACGAGCAGTACTTC. Its translation: CASSWSGKGYEQYF.

The chain carries TRBV6-1 and TRBJ2-5, with 10 bases aligning to TRBD2. The CDR3 is 14 residues long. The trim removed 3 bases at V and 2 bases at J, leaving 0 bases unmatched. Germline CDR1 is MNHNS and CDR2 is SASEGT. CDR3 sequence: CASSDSGRQETQYF. The DNA of the CDR3 is TGTGCCAGCAGTGATAGCGGGAGGCAAGAGACCCAGTACTTC.